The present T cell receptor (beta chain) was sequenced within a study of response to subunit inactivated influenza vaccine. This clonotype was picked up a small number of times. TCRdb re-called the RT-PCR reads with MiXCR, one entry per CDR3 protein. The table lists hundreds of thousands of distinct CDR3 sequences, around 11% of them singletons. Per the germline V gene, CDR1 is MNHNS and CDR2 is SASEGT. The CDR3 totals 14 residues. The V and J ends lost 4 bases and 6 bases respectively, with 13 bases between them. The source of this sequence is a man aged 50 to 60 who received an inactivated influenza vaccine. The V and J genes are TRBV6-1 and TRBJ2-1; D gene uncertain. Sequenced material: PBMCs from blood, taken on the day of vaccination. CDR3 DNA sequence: TGTGCCAGCAGTGCGTCCCTTGGGATCAATGAGCAGTTCTTC. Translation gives CASSASLGINEQFF.